Presented here are 4 T cell receptor beta chains from one specimen sequenced in a study of blood T cell repertoires in COVID-19. The data were produced by immunoSEQ multiplex PCR, yet TCRdb's version contains in-frame clones alone and is incomplete. The sample holds some 91,000 clones, 90% seen once. The sequencing sample was made of peripheral blood. These receptors originate from a man between 60 and 75 years old with acute or convalescent COVID-19.

The CDR3 here is CASSLDRTPNYGYTF. The CDR3 DNA reads TGCGCCAGCAGCCTCGACAGGACGCCAAACTATGGCTACACCTTC. The chain couples TRBV5-1 to TRBJ1-2, with TRBD1 as a possible D gene (6 bases). The CDR3 has 15 amino acids. Trimming removed 4 bases from V and 2 bases from J, with 15 bases in between. The germline CDR1 and CDR2 sequences are SGHRS and YFSETQ.

A few counts support this clone. The rearrangement links TRBV23-1 to TRBJ1-5, with 8 bases that match TRBD1. TRBV23-1 qualifies as an ORF whose function is uncertain. V lost 4 bases, J lost 3 bases, and 8 bases stayed unmatched. This CDR3 has 16 residues. The DNA of the CDR3 is TGCGCCAGCAGTCCTCTAGACAGGGGCTACAATCAGCCCCAGCATTTT. This gives the protein CASSPLDRGYNQPQHF.

The CDR3 loop is CASRAQGANQPQHF. The CDR3 bases are TGTGCCAGCAGGGCACAGGGGGCGAATCAGCCCCAGCATTTT. The V call is TRBV6-5, the J call TRBJ1-5, with 9 bases lining up with TRBD1. Germline loops: CDR1 MNHEY, CDR2 SVGAGI. The CDR3 is 14 residues long. The V gene end was trimmed by 6 bases and the J gene end by 4 bases; junction bases not matched to a gene: 4.

The chain has TRBV2 and TRBJ2-7, with D unresolved. Per germline, CDR1 SNHLY and CDR2 FYNNEI. The CDR3 loop spans 15 amino acids. V was shortened by 4 bases and J by 2 bases, with 15 bases between the two germline ends. CDR3 coding DNA: TGTGCCAGCAGTGTGTCCGGCGGAGAAACCTACGAGCAGTACTTC. It is translated as CASSVSGGETYEQYF.